Each of the 25 T cell receptor beta chains below was sequenced from the same sample in a study of blood T cells in healthy people across ages. Then a second PCR, running about 6 to 12 cycles, was carried out with a sample-barcoded 5' primer and a J-beta primer mix. TCRdb fed the 5' RACE reads into MiXCR, producing one record per CDR3 protein. The table shows 780,000 or so distinct CDR3 sequences, with about 55% occurring only once. The sequencing sample was made of blood. The receptors originated from an older man in good health.

There are a few counts of this clonotype. V is TRBV29-1 and J is TRBJ2-1; D unresolved. From germline, CDR1 is SQVTM and CDR2 ANQGSEA. The CDR3 totals 11 residues. Trimming removed 7 bases from V and 3 bases from J, with 7 bases in between. The CDR3: CSGGFYNEQFF. The CDR3 nucleotides read TGCAGCGGCGGTTTCTACAATGAGCAGTTCTTC.

This clonotype was detected a few times. The gene calls are TRBV4-2 and TRBJ2-5; tentative D call: TRBD1 (5 bases). The DNA matches TRBJ2-7 better at its end, which makes the J call doubtful. Germline V gives CDR1 LGHNA, CDR2 YNFKEQ. This CDR3 has 16 amino acids. CDR3 sequence (DNA): TGTGCCAGCAGCCAAGAACGTATTGGGGCCCGCTACGAGCAGTACTTC. This gives the protein CASSQERIGARYEQYF.

This clonotype appeared a few times. V gene TRBV12-3 or TRBV12-4 combines with J gene TRBJ1-2; perhaps TRBD1 as D (5 bases). The CDR3 length is 13 residues. Trimming took 5 bases from V and 5 from J, leaving 12 bases between them. The CDR3 nucleotides are TGTGCCAGCAGTAGGGGACGCTCGTATGGCTACACCTTC. As protein: CASSRGRSYGYTF.

The chain uses TRBV14 and TRBJ2-6, with 9 positions matching TRBD1. The trim removed 4 bases at V and 0 bases at J, leaving 13 bases unmatched. CDR1 SGHDN and CDR2 FVKESK come from the germline V gene. The CDR3 runs 20 residues. The DNA of the CDR3 is TGTGCCAGCAGCCGATTAGACCCCGGGACAGGGAGCTCTGGGGCCAACGTCCTGACTTTC. This gives the protein CASSRLDPGTGSSGANVLTF.

The sample holds a few counts of this clonotype. V is TRBV20-1 and J is TRBJ2-4; 10 bases match TRBD2. The closer fit of TRBJ2-7 to the DNA end suggests the J call may be wrong. Germline CDR1 DFQATT, CDR2 SNEGSKA (reference sequence). The CDR3 is 15 residues long. CDR3 amino acids: CSAPSLQREGYEQYF. The CDR3 nucleotides read TGCAGTGCCCCCTCACTACAGCGGGAGGGTTACGAGCAGTACTTC.

The rearrangement links TRBV5-1 to TRBJ2-1; D may match TRBD1 or TRBD2 (5 bases each). V was cut by 5 bases and J by 10 bases, with 16 bases left in between. This CDR3 is 13 amino acids long. Germline CDR1 and CDR2: SGHRS and YFSETQ. This CDR3 is CASRYDEGTEQFF. The CDR3 nucleotides are TGCGCCAGCAGGTATGACGAGGGGACGGAGCAGTTCTTC.

The genes are TRBV7-9 and TRBJ1-1; no reliable D call. Germline assignment: CDR1 SEHNR and CDR2 FQNEAQ (reference sequence). The CDR3 consists of 13 residues. V was cut by 1 base and J by 5 bases, with 8 bases left in between. The CDR3 spells CASSLGVETEAFF. The CDR3 DNA is TGTGCCAGCAGCTTAGGCGTGGAGACTGAAGCTTTCTTT.

The table lists this clonotype with a count of one. The genes are TRBV7-8 and TRBJ2-3, with D possibly matching TRBD2 (7 bases). With 6 bases removed from V and 2 bases from J, the gap between germline ends came to 21 bases. CDR3 size: 17 residues. Germline CDR1 reads SGHVS; CDR2 reads FQNEAQ. The CDR3 DNA is TGTGCCAGCAGGCCGAACAGGGAGGGCAGGGACACAGATACGCAGTATTTT. This encodes CASRPNREGRDTDTQYF.

In its sample, this clonotype was seen many times. V gene TRBV12-3 or TRBV12-4 combines with J gene TRBJ2-3; TRBD2 matches at 7 bases. V trimming: 2 bases; J trimming: 6 bases; junction bases outside the gene matches: 20. This CDR3 region has 19 residues. The CDR3 DNA reads TGTGCCAGCAGTTTATATGCGGGAGTCCATACTAGCGACGCGGATACGCAGTATTTT. Its protein is CASSLYAGVHTSDADTQYF.

The chain uses TRBV3-1 and TRBJ2-1; 15 nucleotides align to TRBD2. From germline, CDR1 is LGHDT and CDR2 YNNKEL (reference sequence). Trimming cost V 5 bases and J 13 bases; bases outside gene matches: 15. There are 17 residues in the CDR3. The CDR3 spells CASSLPGLAGGSGTQFF. In DNA, the CDR3 is TGTGCCAGCAGCTTACCGGGACTAGCGGGAGGCAGCGGGACCCAGTTCTTC.

This clonotype came up once. The germline gene is not matched at one end of the junction; a read error may be the cause. The V call is TRBV6-2 or TRBV6-3, the J call TRBJ2-7; D may be TRBD1 (5 bases). CDR1 MNHEY and CDR2 SVGEGT come from the germline V gene. The CDR3 loop spans 13 amino acids. CDR3 region: CASSSTGRYEQYF. CDR3 DNA sequence: TGTGCCAGTAGTTCCACAGGCCGCTACGAGCAGTACTTC.

In its sample, this clonotype was seen a few times. V is TRBV25-1 and J is TRBJ2-1; D may be TRBD2 (6 bases). V was pared by 4 bases and J by 8 bases, with 21 bases between. The CDR3 extends over 16 amino acids. Germline V gene lookup returns CDR1 MGHDK and CDR2 SYGVNS. CDR3 nucleotide sequence: TGTGCCAGCAGTGCCCGCCGCGGGACTTTTCCGGATGAGCAGTTCTTC. Amino acid sequence: CASSARRGTFPDEQFF.

V usage is TRBV20-1 and J usage is TRBJ2-1; TRBD2 matches at 11 bases. J gave up 4 bases and V 0 bases, and 5 bases lay outside the gene matches. Looked up from germline, CDR1 is DFQATT and CDR2 is SNEGSKA (reference sequence). This CDR3 is built from 16 residues. In DNA, the CDR3 is TGCAGTGCTAGAGACAGGACTAGCGGGCGGTACAATGAGCAGTTCTTC. It codes for CSARDRTSGRYNEQFF.

The gene calls are TRBV6-1 and TRBJ1-1; no clear D. The CDR3 is made up of 14 amino acids. Per the germline V gene, CDR1 is MNHNS and CDR2 is SASEGT. V lost 2 bases and J 5 bases, leaving 12 bases between the germline ends. The CDR3 sequence: CASSERGIWTEAFF. CDR3 nucleotide sequence: TGTGCCAGCAGTGAACGAGGGATTTGGACTGAAGCTTTCTTT.

The chain employs TRBV19 and TRBJ2-7; possibly TRBD2 for D (6 bases). The J call is uncertain, as TRBJ2-5 better fits the DNA end. The CDR3 is 14 residues long. Per germline, CDR1 LNHDA and CDR2 SQIVND (reference sequence). The CDR3 DNA reads TGTGCCAGTAGTACCGGGACTTCTAAAGAGACCCAGTACTTC. As protein: CASSTGTSKETQYF.

The chain is built from TRBV12-3 or TRBV12-4 and TRBJ1-4; a possible D gene is TRBD1 (6 bases). Trimming stripped 5 bases from V and 4 bases from J, with 14 bases between. This CDR3 is 15 amino acids long. The CDR3 protein is CASSPTGYGNEKLFF. The DNA for the CDR3 is TGTGCCAGCAGTCCCACAGGGTACGGTAATGAAAAACTGTTTTTT.

V and J are TRBV7-2 and TRBJ1-2; D might be TRBD1 (6 bases). The CDR3 is made up of 15 amino acids. Germline assignment: CDR1 SGHTA and CDR2 FQGNSA. V shed 5 bases and J shed 4 bases, with 17 bases lying between them. CDR3: CASSAHRVTGYGYTF. The DNA for the CDR3 is TGTGCCAGCAGCGCACACAGGGTAACCGGCTATGGCTACACCTTC.

In its sample, this clonotype was seen a few times. This sequence joins TRBV29-1 and TRBJ2-5; D assignment may be TRBD1 or TRBD2 (5 bases each). The germline V gene has CDR1 SQVTM and CDR2 ANQGSEA. The CDR3 totals 14 residues. The V end was cut by 5 bases, the J end by 2 bases, with 15 bases between. The CDR3 sequence: CSVTGARGQETQYF. CDR3 DNA sequence: TGCAGCGTTACCGGGGCCCGCGGACAAGAGACCCAGTACTTC.

This rearrangement joins TRBV20-1 to TRBJ2-2, with D tentatively TRBD2 (6 bases). Between the trimmed V and J ends, which lost 3 bases and 1 base, there was a span of 15 bases. The CDR3 loop spans 16 amino acids. Germline loops: CDR1 DFQATT, CDR2 SNEGSKA (reference sequence). Written as DNA, the CDR3 is TGCAGTGCTAGTGCCTGGGCGGGGAGGAACACCGGGGAGCTGTTTTTT. Translation: CSASAWAGRNTGELFF.

A few counts support this clonotype. The chain combines TRBV7-9 with TRBJ2-1; TRBD1 matches 10 bases. Germline loops: CDR1 SEHNR, CDR2 FQNEAQ (reference sequence). This CDR3 is 15 amino acids long. V shed 6 bases and J 6 bases; nucleotides not matched to a gene: 8. This CDR3 reads CASRSSGTGANEQFF. The CDR3 bases are TGTGCCAGCAGGTCATCTGGGACAGGGGCCAATGAGCAGTTCTTC.

The V and J genes are TRBV10-3 and TRBJ2-1; 9 bases are a match to TRBD1. Germline V gene data show CDR1 as ENHRY and CDR2 as SYGVKD. The CDR3 loop spans 15 amino acids. Unmatched junction bases numbered 7, after V lost 3 bases and J lost 7 bases. The CDR3 loop reads CAISEDRGNRNEQFF. DNA of the CDR3: TGTGCCATCAGTGAAGACAGGGGGAATAGGAATGAGCAGTTCTTC.

This clonotype appeared a few times. This chain joins TRBV5-6 and TRBJ2-1; TRBD2 agrees at 11 bases. The V gene end was trimmed by 9 bases and the J gene end by 5 bases; junction bases not matched to a gene: 16. The CDR3 extends over 17 amino acids. CDR1 is SGHDT and CDR2 is YYEEEE in the germline V gene. DNA for the CDR3: TGTGCCATCACGCGGGGGCCTAGCGGGAGGAGCGACAATGAGCAGTTCTTC. Protein sequence: CAITRGPSGRSDNEQFF.

This clonotype was counted only a few times. V usage is TRBV12-3 or TRBV12-4 and J usage is TRBJ2-1, with 10 bases aligning to TRBD1. The V gene end was trimmed by 8 bases and the J gene end by 8 bases; junction bases not matched to a gene: 3. There are 12 residues in the CDR3. In nucleotides, the CDR3 is TGTGCCAGCGGGACAGGGGTCGATGAGCAGTTCTTC. Protein sequence: CASGTGVDEQFF.

This clonotype has just one count. The genes are TRBV10-3 and TRBJ2-1; 7 bases map to TRBD2. The end of the DNA fits TRBJ2-7 better, so the J call may be wrong. The CDR3 has 15 amino acids. The germline V gene has CDR1 ENHRY and CDR2 SYGVKD. The DNA of the CDR3 is TGTGCCATCAGTGAGTCAACTAGCGTCGACAATGAGCAGTACTTC. Translating gives CAISESTSVDNEQYF.

The chain is built from TRBV11-2 and TRBJ1-2; a possible D gene is TRBD1 (5 bases). The germline V gene has CDR1 SGHAT and CDR2 FQNNGV. The V gene lost 0 bases and the J gene lost 8 bases, with 16 bases spanning the gap. This CDR3 is built from 15 residues. The CDR3 loop reads CASSLDRDDVEGYTF. The CDR3 DNA is TGTGCCAGCAGCTTAGATCGGGACGACGTTGAGGGCTACACCTTC.